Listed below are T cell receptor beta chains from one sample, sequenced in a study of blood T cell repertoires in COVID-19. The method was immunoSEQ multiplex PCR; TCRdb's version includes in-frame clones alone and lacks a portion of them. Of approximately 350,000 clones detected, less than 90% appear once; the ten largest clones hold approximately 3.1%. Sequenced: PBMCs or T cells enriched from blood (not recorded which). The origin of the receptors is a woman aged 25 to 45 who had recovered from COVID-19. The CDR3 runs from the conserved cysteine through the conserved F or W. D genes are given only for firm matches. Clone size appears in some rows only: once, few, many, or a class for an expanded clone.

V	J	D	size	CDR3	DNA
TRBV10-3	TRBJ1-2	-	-	CAISQQDSYGYTF	TGTGCCATCAGTCAGCAGGACAGCTATGGCTACACCTTC
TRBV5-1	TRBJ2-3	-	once	CASSEGPDTQYF	TGCGCCAGCAGCGAGGGCCCAGATACGCAGTATTTT
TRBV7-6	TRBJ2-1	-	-	CASSLFDNEQFF	TGTGCCAGCAGCCTGTTCGACAATGAGCAGTTCTTC
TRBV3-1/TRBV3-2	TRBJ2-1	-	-	CASSQDGIYEQFF	TGTGCCAGCAGCCAAGACGGGATCTATGAGCAGTTCTTC
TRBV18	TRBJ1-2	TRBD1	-	CASSPAGTGKHGYTF	TGTGCCAGCTCACCAGCCGGGACAGGAAAACATGGCTACACCTTC
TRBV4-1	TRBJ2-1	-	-	CASSLDNEQFF	TGCGCCAGCAGCCTCGACAATGAGCAGTTCTTC
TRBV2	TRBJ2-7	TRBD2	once	CASKEEAGGSYEQYF	TGTGCCAGCAAAGAGGAGGCGGGGGGCTCCTACGAGCAGTACTTC
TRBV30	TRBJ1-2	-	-	CAWNYPGELYGYTF	TGTGCCTGGAATTATCCGGGGGAGCTCTATGGCTACACCTTC
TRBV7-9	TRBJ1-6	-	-	CASSLSQGSYNSPLHF	TGTGCCAGCAGCTTATCCCAGGGTTCCTATAATTCACCCCTCCACTTT
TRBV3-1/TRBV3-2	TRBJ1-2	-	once	CASSQDGGAEGYTF	TGTGCCAGCAGCCAAGATGGAGGGGCGGAAGGCTACACCTTC
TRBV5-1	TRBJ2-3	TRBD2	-	CASSTRTSGPDTQYF	TGCGCCAGCAGCACCCGGACTAGCGGCCCAGATACGCAGTATTTT
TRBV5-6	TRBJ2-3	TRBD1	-	CASSRDFTGAGTDTQYF	TGTGCCAGCAGCCGAGACTTTACAGGGGCTGGCACAGATACGCAGTATTTT
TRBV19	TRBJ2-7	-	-	CASSAQGSYEQYF	TGTGCCAGTAGTGCACAGGGCTCCTACGAGCAGTACTTC
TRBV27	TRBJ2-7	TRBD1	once	CASSRKAGGASYEQYF	TGTGCCAGCAGCCGGAAGGCAGGGGGCGCCTCCTACGAGCAGTACTTC
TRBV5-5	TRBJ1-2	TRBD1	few	CASSFTFPGQTYGYTF	TGTGCCAGCAGCTTCACATTTCCGGGACAGACCTATGGCTACACCTTC
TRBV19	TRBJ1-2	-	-	CASSIDQSGGYTF	TGTGCCAGTAGTATAGACCAATCCGGGGGCTACACCTTC
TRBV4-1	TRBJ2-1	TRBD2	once	CASSHRTSGTYNEQFF	TGCGCCAGCAGCCATCGGACTAGCGGGACCTACAATGAGCAGTTCTTC
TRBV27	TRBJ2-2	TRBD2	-	CASSHGTSGTGELFF	TGTGCCAGCAGTCACGGGACTAGCGGGACCGGGGAGCTGTTTTTT
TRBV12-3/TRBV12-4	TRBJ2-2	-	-	CASTPGAGELFF	TGTGCCAGCACCCCAGGGGCCGGGGAGCTGTTTTTT
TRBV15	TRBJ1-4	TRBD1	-	CATSRDDRGYEKLFF	TGTGCCACCAGCAGAGATGACAGGGGGTATGAAAAACTGTTTTTT
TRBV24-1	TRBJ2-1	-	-	CATSESGAYNEQFF	TGTGCCACCAGTGAGTCAGGGGCCTACAATGAGCAGTTCTTC
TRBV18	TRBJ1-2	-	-	CASSPPLHRPANYGYTF	TGTGCCAGCTCACCACCGCTTCACAGGCCCGCTAACTATGGCTACACCTTC
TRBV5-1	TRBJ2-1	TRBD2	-	CASSFGASGWSSYNEQFF	TGCGCCAGCAGCTTCGGGGCTAGCGGGTGGAGCTCCTACAATGAGCAGTTCTTC
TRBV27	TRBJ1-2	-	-	CASSFLQGSKGYTF	TGTGCCAGCAGTTTCCTACAGGGTTCTAAGGGCTACACCTTC
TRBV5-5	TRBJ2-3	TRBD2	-	CASSLLGLAGGPFSTDTQYF	TGTGCCAGCAGCTTACTGGGACTAGCGGGAGGCCCCTTTAGCACAGATACGCAGTATTTT
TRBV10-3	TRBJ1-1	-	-	CAIRAQENTEAFF	TGTGCCATCAGAGCACAGGAGAACACTGAAGCTTTCTTT
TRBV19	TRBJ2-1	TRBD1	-	CASSSGGSNNEQFF	TGTGCCAGTAGTTCAGGGGGTTCGAACAATGAGCAGTTCTTC
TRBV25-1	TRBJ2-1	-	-	CASSEAVAGKNEQFF	TGTGCCAGCAGTGAAGCCGTAGCAGGGAAAAATGAGCAGTTCTTC
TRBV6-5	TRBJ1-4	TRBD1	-	CASSFTYGTGEKLFF	TGTGCCAGCAGTTTCACCTACGGGACAGGCGAAAAACTGTTTTTT